Included here is one TCR beta chain sequence, with context. As yet, its antigen is unknown. CDR1 and CDR2 (germline): SGHKS, YYEKEE (reference sequence). Trimming removed 7 bases at V and 0 bases at J, with 20 bases between. The CDR3 is 16 residues long. The PCR was carried out with 60 Vbeta primers and 13 Jbeta primers. Libraries were prepared by immunoSEQ multiplex PCR; TCRdb keeps only in-frame clonotypes and omits some of them. The repertoire has approximately 150,000 clones, about two thirds of them found once; the top ten carry approximately 2.5%. This sample is drawn from a study of cytomegalovirus exposure and HLA in healthy donors. Study results and caveats: Confirmation was obtained in vitro that three CMV-associated chains are specific for CMV antigens. For TCR beta chains, V- and J-gene trimming was later linked to a missense DCLRE1C variant.

This chain links TRBV5-5 with TRBJ2-7; the D gene is possibly TRBD1 (5 bases). This TCR derives from a woman aged 25 to 39 in good health and CMV-seronegative. Sequenced input: PBMCs. Here the CDR3 reads CASSPGLTGFSYEQYF. The CDR3 bases are TGTGCCAGCTCGCCAGGGCTGACCGGGTTCTCCTACGAGCAGTACTTC.